This TCR beta chain was identified in a study of T cell clonotyping in hematopoietic cell transplantation. Study as a whole: Pretransplant recipient samples were taken after cytoreduction.

General observations from the study: Recipient TCR diversity dropped after transplant; expanded clonotypes rose from day 30 to 180. Without cell sorting, CD4 versus CD8 contributions remain unresolved.

After removal of 6 bases from V and 6 bases from J, the junction contained 1 base not matched to a gene. The CDR3 extends over 12 amino acids. Germline V gene data show CDR1 as MGHRA and CDR2 as YSYEKL. Time point in this sample: recipient sample about 28 days before transplant, after cytoreduction. The table came from immunoSEQ multiplex PCR; TCRdb's copy has only in-frame clones and leaves some out. The sample contains roughly 30,000 clones, about four fifths of which appear only once. Concerning this clone: Its antigen is still unknown.

J is TRBJ2-2 and V is TRBV4-1; TRBD2 matches at 7 bases. This TCR was recovered from a middle-aged man with acute myeloid leukemia. Some clones in this sample may be carry-over from other donors' samples. The sequenced sample was peripheral blood mononuclear cells, obtained before stem cell transplant. CDR3 bases: TGCGCCAGCAGTCGGGAGGCCGGGGAGCTGTTTTTT. Residues: CASSREAGELFF.